The source of this TCR beta chain is a study of blood T cell repertoires in COVID-19. Study information: Samples came from the United States, Italy and Spain, spanning acute and convalescent COVID-19. PBMCs, B-cell-depleted T cells, or T cells provided the cDNA or gDNA that made up the material.

In the source study's methods: Estimation of nucleated cell counts was performed using reference gene primer amplification. Assay used: immunoSEQ multiplex PCR; TCRdb lists only in-frame clones, some missing. V and J calls and clone size come straight from that table; D and trimming were deduced from the DNA. This sample has 350,000 to 450,000 clones; around 87% occur once, and the top ten carry about 2.9%. This clone has only a few counts. Germline CDR1 reads SGDLS; CDR2 reads YYNGEE. Trimming cost V 4 bases and J 5 bases, with 12 bases left between them. The length of the CDR3 is 14 residues. This sequence joins TRBV9 and TRBJ2-2; D ambiguous. Input material: peripheral blood. This TCR was sampled from a human donor in a cohort sampled during active COVID-19. CDR3 bases: TGTGCCAGCAGCCCAGTCTTCGGGACCGGGGAGCTGTTTTTT. As protein: CASSPVFGTGELFF.